Following are 25 T cell receptor beta chains from one sample sequenced in a study of cytomegalovirus exposure and HLA in healthy donors. Primers for the PCR totalled 60 Vbeta and 13 Jbeta. Produced via immunoSEQ multiplex PCR; TCRdb's table is partial and in-frame only. The sample lists 150,000 to 200,000 clones; roughly 74% were seen once. Sequencing was performed on PBMCs. Source of these receptors: a woman younger than 45 in good health and CMV-seropositive.

The chain recombines TRBV11-2 with TRBJ2-5, with TRBD2 matching over 9 bases. V trimming: 4 bases; J trimming: 2 bases; junction bases outside the gene matches: 8. Germline values: CDR1 SGHAT, CDR2 FQNNGV. CDR3 size: 16 residues. The CDR3 DNA reads TGTGCCAGCAGCTGGCCTCTAGCGGGGACTCAAGAGACCCAGTACTTC. Translated, it gives CASSWPLAGTQETQYF.

This chain uses TRBV11-3 with TRBJ1-2; D is unresolved. This CDR3 comprises 14 residues. V was shortened by 1 base and J by 7 bases, with 13 bases between the two germline ends. Germline CDR1 is SGHNT and CDR2 is YENEEA. The CDR3 sequence: CASSLAKRRRGYTF. DNA for the CDR3: TGTGCCAGCAGCTTAGCTAAACGGCGGCGTGGCTACACCTTC.

There are a few counts of this clone. The chain recombines TRBV10-3 with TRBJ1-2; possible D gene TRBD1, 5 bases. V was trimmed by 11 bases and J by 3 bases, leaving 19 bases between them. The CDR3 extends over 14 amino acids. Germline-derived CDR1 and CDR2 are ENHRY and SYGVKD. The CDR3 is CAAGRRGRDYGYTF. As DNA, the CDR3 is TGTGCCGCAGGGAGGCGGGGAAGGGACTATGGCTACACCTTC.

The rearrangement uses TRBV19 and TRBJ2-7; 10 bases line up with TRBD1. The CDR3 sequence is 14 residues long. CDR1 is LNHDA, CDR2 SQIVND, per germline (reference sequence). V shed 4 bases, J shed 2 bases, and the junction held 2 bases outside the gene matches. CDR3 DNA: TGTGCCAGTAGTACCGGGACAGGGGCCTACGAGCAGTACTTC. Translation: CASSTGTGAYEQYF.

The rearrangement links TRBV7-2 to TRBJ1-1; TRBD1 might be the D (5 bases). The CDR3 extends over 13 amino acids. CDR1 and CDR2 from the germline V gene are SGHTA and FQGNSA. V was cut by 4 bases and J by 4 bases, with 10 bases left in between. This chain's CDR3 is CASSSGGGTEAFF. CDR3 sequence (DNA): TGTGCCAGCAGCTCGGGGGGGGGCACTGAAGCTTTCTTT. Combining the CDR3 with reference TRBV7-2 and TRBJ1-1 gives the whole variable domain GAGVSQSPSNKVTEKGKDVELRCDPISGHTALYWYRQSLGQGLEFLIYFQGNSAPDKSGLPSDRFSAERTGGSVSTLTIQRTQQEDSAVYLCASSSGGGTEAFFGQGTRLTVV.

This chain connects TRBV5-3 to TRBJ1-5; 10 positions agree with TRBD1. TRBV5-3 counts as an open reading frame of uncertain function. The V and J ends lost 5 bases and 5 bases, in that order; junction bases with no gene match: 13. The CDR3 loop spans 17 amino acids. In nucleotides, the CDR3 is TGTGCCAGAAGTTTGTCAGAAGACAGGGGGCTGGATCAGCCCCAGCATTTT. Translated: CARSLSEDRGLDQPQHF.

The V gene is TRBV19, the J gene TRBJ2-3, with D perhaps matching TRBD2 (5 bases). Between the trimmed V and J ends, which lost 0 bases and 9 bases, there was a span of 10 bases. This CDR3 contains 13 residues. In germline, CDR1 is LNHDA, CDR2 SQIVND (reference sequence). CDR3 protein: CASSIDLEGTQYF. For the CDR3, the DNA is TGTGCCAGTAGTATAGATCTTGAGGGCACGCAGTATTTT.

V usage is TRBV25-1 and J usage is TRBJ2-5, with unresolved D. This CDR3 region has 11 residues. Germline-derived CDR1 and CDR2 are MGHDK and SYGVNS. The V end was cut by 4 bases, the J end by 4 bases, with 4 bases between. CDR3 amino acids: CASSVRETQYF. The DNA for the CDR3 is TGTGCCAGCAGTGTTCGAGAGACCCAGTACTTC.

The chain employs TRBV18 and TRBJ2-7; D unclear. Between the trimmed V and J ends, which lost 3 bases and 1 base, there was a span of 10 bases. CDR1 KGHSH and CDR2 LQKENI come from the germline V gene. The CDR3 consists of 14 residues. CDR3 coding DNA: TGTGCCAGCTCACCTTCGACATTATCCTACGAGCAGTACTTC. Translation: CASSPSTLSYEQYF.

This clone turned up a few times. The gene calls are TRBV19 and TRBJ2-7; 7 nucleotides line up with TRBD2. V lost 5 bases and J lost 0; bases outside the gene matches: 7. Germline assignment: CDR1 LNHDA and CDR2 SQIVND (reference sequence). The CDR3 contains 15 residues. CDR3 coding DNA: TGTGCCAGTAGTTTGGGAGGGCTAAGCTCCTACGAGCAGTACTTC. As protein: CASSLGGLSSYEQYF.

The chain joins TRBV10-2 to TRBJ2-4; 12 bases map to TRBD2. CDR1 and CDR2 from the germline V gene are WSHSY and SAAADI. This CDR3 contains 21 residues. J was trimmed by 2 bases and V by 4 bases; bases with no gene match: 18. This chain's CDR3 is CASSGRLAGVRPQTTKNIQYF. CDR3 nucleotides: TGCGCCAGCAGTGGGCGACTAGCGGGAGTGCGTCCGCAAACTACCAAAAACATTCAGTACTTC.

The V gene is TRBV25-1, the J gene TRBJ1-5; the D gene is possibly TRBD1 (5 bases). This CDR3 is built from 14 residues. The V and J ends lost 3 bases and 7 bases respectively, with 13 bases between them. In germline, CDR1 is MGHDK, CDR2 SYGVNS. The CDR3 region has the DNA TGTGCCAGCAGTGATGGGTCTGGGGCCCAGCCCCAGCATTTT. This sequence encodes CASSDGSGAQPQHF.

This clone was detected only a few times. Because the CDR3's place on the DNA is in doubt, the DNA is left out and the CDR3 is given as listed by TCRdb. The chain recombines TRBV2 with TRBJ2-5; the D call TRBD1 from the table was never checked on the DNA. The CDR3 has 15 residues if both end residues are counted. CDR1 and CDR2 (germline): SNHLY, FYNNEI. CDR3 loop: CASILGLYTTETQYF.

This chain links TRBV5-1 with TRBJ2-2; 12 positions match TRBD2. There are 18 residues in the CDR3. The germline V gene encodes CDR1 SGHRS and CDR2 YFSETQ. V gave up 1 base and J gave up 5 bases; unmatched junction bases: 9. CDR3: CASSLLPSGRAGTGELFF. CDR3 coding DNA: TGCGCCAGCAGCTTGCTCCCTAGCGGGAGGGCGGGGACCGGGGAGCTGTTTTTT.

V usage is TRBV28 and J usage is TRBJ2-2; 8 nucleotides line up with TRBD2. V dropped 7 bases and J dropped 1; count of bases not matched to a gene: 11. Germline-derived CDR1 and CDR2 are MDHEN and SYDVKM. The CDR3 consists of 17 residues. CDR3 in amino acids: CASTYSLAEKNTGELFF. The DNA of the CDR3 is TGTGCCAGCACCTACTCACTAGCGGAGAAGAACACCGGGGAGCTGTTTTTT.

The V call is TRBV11-2, the J call TRBJ1-1; D gene uncertain. CDR1 is SGHAT and CDR2 is FQNNGV in the germline V gene. The V and J ends lost 0 bases and 7 bases respectively, with 9 bases between them. CDR3 size: 13 residues. The CDR3 spells CASSLELAVEAFF. CDR3 coding DNA: TGTGCCAGCAGCTTAGAGCTGGCCGTTGAAGCTTTCTTT. The full variable domain, completed using reference TRBV11-2 and TRBJ1-1, is EAGVAQSPRYKIIEKRQSVAFWCNPISGHATLYWYQQILGQGPKLLIQFQNNGVVDDSQLPKDRFSAERLKGVDSTLKIQPAKLEDSAVYLCASSLELAVEAFFGQGTRLTVV.

This rearrangement joins TRBV10-3 to TRBJ2-7; the match to TRBD1 covers 8 bases. V was clipped by 11 bases and J by 3 bases; unmatched bases: 3. CDR3 length: 11 residues. The germline gives CDR1 ENHRY, CDR2 SYGVKD. For the CDR3, the DNA is TGTGCCGCCGGACAGGGCTACGAGCAGTACTTC. This encodes CAAGQGYEQYF.

This clone was observed a few times. The chain combines TRBV29-1 with TRBJ1-1; D remains ambiguous. Germline CDR1 and CDR2: SQVTM and ANQGSEA. There are 13 residues in the CDR3. V lost 6 bases and J 4 bases, leaving 15 bases between the germline ends. The CDR3 spells CSVPSGVGTEAFF. CDR3 DNA: TGCAGCGTCCCATCCGGGGTGGGCACTGAAGCTTTCTTT.

The chain employs TRBV1 and TRBJ2-1; TRBD2 was called by the table and not checked on the DNA. TRBV1 is a documented pseudogene. This CDR3 has 15 amino acids. The chain's CDR3 is CTREELAGGRNEQFF. The CDR3 DNA reads as TGCACCAGAGAGGAGCTAGCGGGGGGGCGCAATGAGCAGTTCTTC.

The chain recombines TRBV27 with TRBJ1-5; 8 positions match TRBD1. The CDR3 covers 15 residues. Trimming removed 5 bases from V and 3 bases from J; junction bases left unmatched: 6. The germline V gene encodes CDR1 MNHEY and CDR2 SMNVEV (reference sequence). This CDR3 reads CASSAGQVHNQPQHF. The CDR3 region has the DNA TGTGCCAGCAGTGCGGGACAGGTACACAATCAGCCCCAGCATTTT.

The chain couples TRBV21-1 to TRBJ2-1; TRBD2 is taken as the D call from the table, unchecked against the DNA. TRBV21-1 is listed as a pseudogene. The CDR3 has 15 amino acids. In nucleotides, the CDR3 is TGTGCCAGCAGCAACCTTCGAGGGCTAGTCAATGAGCAGTTCTTC. Its protein is CASSNLRGLVNEQFF.

The genes are TRBV5-1 and TRBJ2-6; 8 bases agree with TRBD1. After removal of 1 base from V and 12 bases from J, the junction contained 6 bases not matched to a gene. CDR3 size: 14 residues. CDR1 SGHRS and CDR2 YFSETQ come from the germline V gene. In DNA, the CDR3 is TGCGCCAGCAGCTTGACAGGGGGAATAAGCGTCCTGACTTTC. Its protein product is CASSLTGGISVLTF.

This clone was seen a single time. The CDR3 bases are TGCGCCAGCAGCTTGGTTTCTAATTTCGGCGAGCAGTACTTC. Protein product: CASSLVSNFGEQYF. This chain joins TRBV5-1 and TRBJ2-7, with unresolved D. The CDR3 spans 14 residues. V lost 0 bases and J 6 bases, leaving 13 bases between the germline ends. Germline CDR1 reads SGHRS; CDR2 reads YFSETQ.

This chain uses TRBV5-1 with TRBJ1-2, with 7 bases identical to TRBD1. Unmatched junction bases numbered 12, after V lost 0 bases and J lost 7 bases. Looked up from germline, CDR1 is SGHRS and CDR2 is YFSETQ. The CDR3 is 16 amino acids. The CDR3 coding sequence is TGCGCCAGCAGCTTGGACCCGCTACAGGGGTTTTTTGGCTACACCTTC. Amino acids: CASSLDPLQGFFGYTF.

The V gene is TRBV6-1, the J gene TRBJ2-5; 8 bases are a match to TRBD1. The J call may be in error: the DNA end matches TRBJ2-7 better. The CDR3 loop spans 15 amino acids. Germline V lookup: CDR1 MNHNS, CDR2 SASEGT. The CDR3, as DNA: TGTGCCAGCAGTGATGATAGGACAGGGACCTACGAGCAGTACTTC. This encodes CASSDDRTGTYEQYF.